This TCR beta chain was recorded in a study of spatial heterogeneity in lung cancer. Study summary: Every unique TCR and UMI combination, on average, appeared more than ten times in raw reads. Whole-study results and caveats: TCRs found ubiquitously expanded in tumor appeared in blood more at resection than at follow-up.

Described time point: sample taken at primary tumor resection. Sequencing was performed on whole RNA extracted from tumor and nontumor lung tissue, or from frozen PBMC, and the material was left unsorted. Patients with untreated early-stage non-small cell lung cancer, numbering some 72, were the donors. Comment on this clonotype: What it recognizes is unknown.

Trimming pared 1 base from V and 1 base from J, leaving 7 bases between. The CDR3 sequence is 14 residues long. CDR1 is LGHNA, CDR2 YSLEER, per germline. Single TCR cDNA molecules each had their own unique molecular identifier. TCRdb fed the 5' RACE reads into MiXCR, producing one record per CDR3 protein. This sample has tens of thousands of distinct CDR3 sequences, with roughly an eighth found just once. The sequenced sample was PBMCs, obtained at surgery. V gene TRBV4-3 combines with J gene TRBJ1-1; D is undetermined. This clonotype was sampled from a male donor with early-stage non-small cell lung cancer. The CDR3 DNA sequence: TGCGCCAGCAGCCAAGGCAGCCAGAACACTGAAGCTTTCTTT. Protein: CASSQGSQNTEAFF.